This TCR beta chain was obtained from a study of metastatic and nonmetastatic thyroid tumors. As for this clone: The antigen remains unidentified.

J lost 1 base, V lost 6 bases, and 6 bases had no gene match. Germline V gives CDR1 SNHLY, CDR2 FYNNEI. The CDR3 runs 18 residues. Overall study findings and caveats: According to reports, the diversity of TCR beta was significantly higher in malignant thyroid tumors than in benign nodules, and this held in both blood and tumor samples.

Via MiXCR, TCRdb re-called the PCR reads. The sample lists around 22,000 clones, 35% to 45% occurring once. Nobody among the patients had been given any treatment before thyroid surgery. Sequenced sample: blood. This sequence originates from a male donor with papillary thyroid cancer or a benign thyroid nodule (not recorded which). Some clones in this sample may be carry-over from other donors' samples. The chain links TRBV2 to TRBJ2-2, with TRBD2 identical over 15 bases. CDR3 residues: CASRIGLAGGRNTGELFF. The CDR3 nucleotides are TGTGCCAGCAGAATTGGACTAGCGGGGGGGCGGAACACCGGGGAGCTGTTTTTT.